Below, one T cell receptor (beta chain) is given with its context. The data were taken from a study of control samples from healthy donors and cancer patients. The data were produced by immunoSEQ multiplex PCR, yet TCRdb's version contains in-frame clones alone and is incomplete. The sample records about 120,000 clones, about 92% being singletons. This CDR3 spans 13 amino acids. Germline V gene data show CDR1 as SGHTA and CDR2 as FQGTGA. The J gene is TRBJ1-2, the V gene TRBV7-3, with D maybe TRBD1 (5 bases). The sample was PBMCs. The receptor comes from a man aged 50 or older with head and neck cancer. Here the CDR3 reads CAQGNGTNYGYTF. CDR3 bases: TGTGCGCAGGGTAACGGGACTAACTATGGCTACACCTTC.